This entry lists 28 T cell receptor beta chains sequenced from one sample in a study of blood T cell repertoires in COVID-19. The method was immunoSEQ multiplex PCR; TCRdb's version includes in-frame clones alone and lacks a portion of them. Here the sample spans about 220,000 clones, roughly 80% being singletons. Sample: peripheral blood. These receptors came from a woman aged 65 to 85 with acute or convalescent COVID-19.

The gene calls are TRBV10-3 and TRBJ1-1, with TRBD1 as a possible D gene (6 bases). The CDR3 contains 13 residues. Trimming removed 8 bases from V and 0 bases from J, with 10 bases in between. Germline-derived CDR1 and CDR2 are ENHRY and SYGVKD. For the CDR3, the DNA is TGTGCCATCCGGACAGAAATGAACACTGAAGCTTTCTTT. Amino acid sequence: CAIRTEMNTEAFF.

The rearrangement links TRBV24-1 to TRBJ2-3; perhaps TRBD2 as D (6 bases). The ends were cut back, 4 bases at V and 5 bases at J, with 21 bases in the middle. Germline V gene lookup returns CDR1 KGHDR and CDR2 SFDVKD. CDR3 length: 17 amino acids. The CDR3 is CATSDSKEGNIIDTQYF. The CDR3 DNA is TGTGCCACCAGTGACTCCAAGGAGGGAAATATTATAGATACGCAGTATTTT.

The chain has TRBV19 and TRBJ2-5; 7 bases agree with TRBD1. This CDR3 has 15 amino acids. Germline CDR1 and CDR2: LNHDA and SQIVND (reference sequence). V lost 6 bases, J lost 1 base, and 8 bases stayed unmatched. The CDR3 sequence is CASSLGQAPQETQYF. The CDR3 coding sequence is TGTGCCAGTAGCTTAGGACAGGCCCCCCAAGAGACCCAGTACTTC.

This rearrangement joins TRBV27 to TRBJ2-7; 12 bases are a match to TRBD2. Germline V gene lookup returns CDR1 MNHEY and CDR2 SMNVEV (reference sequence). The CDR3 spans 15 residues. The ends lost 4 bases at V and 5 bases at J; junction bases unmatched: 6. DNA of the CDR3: TGTGCCAGCAGTTCCTGGACTAGCGGGGAGAACGAGCAGTACTTC. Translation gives CASSSWTSGENEQYF.

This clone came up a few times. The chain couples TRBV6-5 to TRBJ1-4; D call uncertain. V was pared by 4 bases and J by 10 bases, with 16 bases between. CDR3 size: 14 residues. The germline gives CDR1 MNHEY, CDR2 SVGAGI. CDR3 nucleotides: TGTGCCAGCAGTTCCCCTTTCAGGTCCGGAAAACTGTTTTTT. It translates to CASSSPFRSGKLFF.

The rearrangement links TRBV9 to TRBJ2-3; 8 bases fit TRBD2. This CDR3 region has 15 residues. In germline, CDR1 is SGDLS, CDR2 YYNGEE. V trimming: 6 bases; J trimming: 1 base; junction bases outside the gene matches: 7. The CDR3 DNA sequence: TGTGCCAGCAACGTCGGGGGGGGCCGCACAGATACGCAGTATTTT. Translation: CASNVGGGRTDTQYF.

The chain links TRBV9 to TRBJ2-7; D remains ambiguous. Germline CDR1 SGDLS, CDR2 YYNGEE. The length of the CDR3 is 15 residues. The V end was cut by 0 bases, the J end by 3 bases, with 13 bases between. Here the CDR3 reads CASSVDGSGYYEQYF. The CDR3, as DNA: TGTGCCAGCAGCGTAGACGGGTCCGGGTACTACGAGCAGTACTTC.

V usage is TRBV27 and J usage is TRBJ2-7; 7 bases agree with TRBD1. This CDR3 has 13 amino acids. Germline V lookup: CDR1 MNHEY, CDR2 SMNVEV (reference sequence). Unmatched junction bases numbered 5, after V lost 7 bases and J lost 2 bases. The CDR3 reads CASTRTGAYEQYF. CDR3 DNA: TGTGCCAGCACCAGGACAGGAGCCTACGAGCAGTACTTC.

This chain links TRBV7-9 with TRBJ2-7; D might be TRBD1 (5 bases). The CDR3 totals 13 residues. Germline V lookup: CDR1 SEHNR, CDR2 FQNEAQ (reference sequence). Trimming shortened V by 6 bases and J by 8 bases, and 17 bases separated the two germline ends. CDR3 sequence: CASRPTGAGKQYF. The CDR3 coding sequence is TGTGCCAGCAGGCCCACTGGCGCAGGGAAGCAGTACTTC.

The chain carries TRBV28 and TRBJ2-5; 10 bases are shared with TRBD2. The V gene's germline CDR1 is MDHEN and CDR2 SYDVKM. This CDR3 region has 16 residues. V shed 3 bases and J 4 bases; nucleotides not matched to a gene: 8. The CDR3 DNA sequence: TGTGCCAGCAGTTTCTGGGTAGCGGGGGGTGTAGAGACCCAGTACTTC. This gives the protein CASSFWVAGGVETQYF. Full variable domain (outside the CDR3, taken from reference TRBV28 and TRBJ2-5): DVKVTQSSRYLVKRTGEKVFLECVQDMDHENMFWYRQDPGLGLRLIYFSYDVKMKEKGDIPEGYSVSREKKERFSLILESASTNQTSMYLCASSFWVAGGVETQYFGPGTRLLVL.

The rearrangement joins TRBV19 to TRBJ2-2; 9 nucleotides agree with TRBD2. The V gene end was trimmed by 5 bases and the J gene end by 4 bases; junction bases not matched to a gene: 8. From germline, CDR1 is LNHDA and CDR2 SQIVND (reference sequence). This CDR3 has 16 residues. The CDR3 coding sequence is TGTGCCAGTAGTTTGCCTAGCGGGGCCCTCACCGGGGAGCTGTTTTTT. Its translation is CASSLPSGALTGELFF.

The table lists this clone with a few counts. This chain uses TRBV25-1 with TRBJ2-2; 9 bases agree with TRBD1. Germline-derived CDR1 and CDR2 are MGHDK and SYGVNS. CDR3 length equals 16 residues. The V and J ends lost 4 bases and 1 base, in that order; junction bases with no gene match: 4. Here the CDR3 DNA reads TGTGCCAGCAGTGCGACAGGGGGTCTGAACACCGGGGAGCTGTTTTTT. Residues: CASSATGGLNTGELFF.

The DNA of the CDR3 is TGTGCCAGCAGCTTATTCAACTCCGGGGAGACCCAGTACTTC. It translates to CASSLFNSGETQYF. V is TRBV7-2 and J is TRBJ2-5, with D unclear. The CDR3 runs 14 residues. V was cut by 2 bases and J by 5 bases, with 12 bases left in between. CDR1 SGHTA and CDR2 FQGNSA come from the germline V gene.

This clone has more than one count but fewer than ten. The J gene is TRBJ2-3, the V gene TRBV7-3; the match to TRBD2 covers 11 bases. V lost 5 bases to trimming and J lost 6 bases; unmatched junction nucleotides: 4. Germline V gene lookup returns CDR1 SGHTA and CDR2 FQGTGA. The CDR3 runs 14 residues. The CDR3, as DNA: TGTGCCAGCAGCCCTAGCGGGGGGACGGATACGCAGTATTTT. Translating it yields CASSPSGGTDTQYF.

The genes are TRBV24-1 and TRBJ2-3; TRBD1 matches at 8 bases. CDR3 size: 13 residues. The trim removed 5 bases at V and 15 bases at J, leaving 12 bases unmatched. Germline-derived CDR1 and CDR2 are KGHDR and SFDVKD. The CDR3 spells CATSGSTGGLYYF. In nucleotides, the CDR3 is TGTGCCACCAGTGGTTCAACAGGGGGTCTCTACTATTTT.

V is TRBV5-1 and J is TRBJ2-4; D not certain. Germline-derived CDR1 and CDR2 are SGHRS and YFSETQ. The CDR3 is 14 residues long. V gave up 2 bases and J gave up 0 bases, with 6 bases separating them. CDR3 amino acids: CASSFDKAKNIQYF. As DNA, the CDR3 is TGCGCCAGCAGCTTTGACAAAGCCAAAAACATTCAGTACTTC.

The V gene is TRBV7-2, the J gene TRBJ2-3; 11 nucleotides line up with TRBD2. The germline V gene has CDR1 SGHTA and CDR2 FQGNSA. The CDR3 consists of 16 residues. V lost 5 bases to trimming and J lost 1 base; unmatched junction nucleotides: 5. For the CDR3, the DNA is TGTGCCAGCAGCCCCACTAGCGGGGGAGGCACAGATACGCAGTATTTT. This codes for CASSPTSGGGTDTQYF. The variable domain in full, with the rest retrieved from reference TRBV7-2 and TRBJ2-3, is GAGVSQSPSNKVTEKGKDVELRCDPISGHTALYWYRQSLGQGLEFLIYFQGNSAPDKSGLPSDRFSAERTGGSVSTLTIQRTQQEDSAVYLCASSPTSGGGTDTQYFGPGTRLTVL.

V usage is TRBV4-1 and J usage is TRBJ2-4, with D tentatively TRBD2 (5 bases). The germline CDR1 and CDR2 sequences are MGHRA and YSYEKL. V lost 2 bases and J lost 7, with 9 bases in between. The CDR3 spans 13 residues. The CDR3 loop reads CASSQNPGNIQYF. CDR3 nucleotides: TGCGCCAGCAGCCAAAACCCGGGGAACATTCAGTACTTC.

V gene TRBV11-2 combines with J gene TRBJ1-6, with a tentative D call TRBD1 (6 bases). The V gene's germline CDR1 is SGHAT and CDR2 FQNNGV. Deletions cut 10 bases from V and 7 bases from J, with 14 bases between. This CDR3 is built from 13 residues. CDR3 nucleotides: TGTGCCACCTCCGGACAGAAAAATTCACCCCTCCACTTT. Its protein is CATSGQKNSPLHF.

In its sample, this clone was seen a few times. Here the CDR3 reads CASSPQGPYGYTF. The CDR3 DNA reads TGTGCCAGCAGCCCGCAGGGCCCCTATGGCTACACCTTC. The rearrangement links TRBV11-2 to TRBJ1-2, with a tentative D call TRBD1 (5 bases). The germline CDR1 and CDR2 sequences are SGHAT and FQNNGV. The CDR3 is made up of 13 amino acids. V was shortened by 5 bases and J by 4 bases, with 11 bases between the two germline ends.

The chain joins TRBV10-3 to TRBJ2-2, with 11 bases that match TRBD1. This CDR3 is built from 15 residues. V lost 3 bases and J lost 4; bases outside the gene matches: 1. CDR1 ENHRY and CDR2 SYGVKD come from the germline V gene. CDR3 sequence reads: CAISEGTGGTGELFF. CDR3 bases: TGTGCCATCAGTGAAGGGACAGGGGGCACCGGGGAGCTGTTTTTT.

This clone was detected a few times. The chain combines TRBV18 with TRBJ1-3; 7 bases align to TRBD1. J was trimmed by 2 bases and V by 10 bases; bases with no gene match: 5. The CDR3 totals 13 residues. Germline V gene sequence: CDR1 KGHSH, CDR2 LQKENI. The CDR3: CANPTGTGNTIYF. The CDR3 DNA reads TGTGCCAACCCGACAGGGACTGGAAACACCATATATTTT.

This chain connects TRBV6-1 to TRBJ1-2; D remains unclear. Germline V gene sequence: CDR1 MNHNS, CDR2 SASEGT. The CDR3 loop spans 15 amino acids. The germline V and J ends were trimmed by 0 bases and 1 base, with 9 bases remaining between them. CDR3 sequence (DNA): TGTGCCAGCAGTGAAGCTGGCAGAATTAACTATGGCTACACCTTC. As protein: CASSEAGRINYGYTF.

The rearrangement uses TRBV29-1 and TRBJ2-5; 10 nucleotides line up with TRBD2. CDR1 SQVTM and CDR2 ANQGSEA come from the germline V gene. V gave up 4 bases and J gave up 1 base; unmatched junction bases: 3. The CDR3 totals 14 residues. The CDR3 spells CSVVLAGVQETQYF. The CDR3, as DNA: TGCAGCGTTGTGCTAGCGGGGGTCCAAGAGACCCAGTACTTC.

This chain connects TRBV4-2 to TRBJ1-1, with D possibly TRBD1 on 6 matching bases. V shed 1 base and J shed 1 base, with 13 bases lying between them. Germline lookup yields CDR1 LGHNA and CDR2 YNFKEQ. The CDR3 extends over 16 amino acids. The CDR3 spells CASSQGGTSGNTEAFF. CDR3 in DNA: TGTGCCAGCAGCCAAGGGGGGACAAGTGGGAACACTGAAGCTTTCTTT.

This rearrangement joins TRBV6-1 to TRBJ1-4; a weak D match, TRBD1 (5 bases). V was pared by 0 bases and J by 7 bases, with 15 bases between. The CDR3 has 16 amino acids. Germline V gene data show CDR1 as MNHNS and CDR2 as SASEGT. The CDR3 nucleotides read TGTGCCAGCAGTGAAGCACTGGGGGGAGGCGGTGAAAAACTGTTTTTT. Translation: CASSEALGGGGEKLFF.

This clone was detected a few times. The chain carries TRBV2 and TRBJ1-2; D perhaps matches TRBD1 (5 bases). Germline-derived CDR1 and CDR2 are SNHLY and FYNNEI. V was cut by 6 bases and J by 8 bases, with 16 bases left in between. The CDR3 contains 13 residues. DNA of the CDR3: TGTGCCAGCAGACGGGACTCCGTGTCGGGCTACACCTTC. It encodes CASRRDSVSGYTF.

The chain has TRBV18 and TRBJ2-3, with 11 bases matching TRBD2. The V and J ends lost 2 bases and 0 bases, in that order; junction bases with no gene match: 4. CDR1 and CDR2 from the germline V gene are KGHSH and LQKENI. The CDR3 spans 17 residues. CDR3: CASSPTSGGTSTDTQYF. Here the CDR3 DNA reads TGTGCCAGCTCACCAACTAGCGGGGGCACCAGCACAGATACGCAGTATTTT.